Listed below are T cell receptor beta chains from one sample, sequenced in a study of blood T cell repertoires in COVID-19. The method was immunoSEQ multiplex PCR; TCRdb's version includes in-frame clones alone and lacks a portion of them. The top ten hold over 0.95% of the sample, which has approximately 200,000 clones, approximately 81% seen once. Sequencing input: peripheral blood. The origin of the receptors is a man in his forties with acute or convalescent COVID-19. The CDR3 runs from the conserved cysteine through the conserved F or W. Each record gives: J gene, V gene, D gene, CDR3 protein, CDR3 DNA. A D gene is named only where the DNA matches it firmly.

J gene: TRBJ2-1; V gene: TRBV20-1; D gene: NA; CDR3 protein: CSASLRSNSYNEQFF; CDR3 DNA: TGCAGTGCTAGTCTACGGAGCAATTCCTACAATGAGCAGTTCTTC
J gene: TRBJ2-1; V gene: TRBV5-1; D gene: NA; CDR3 protein: CASSLGVKALTYNEQFF; CDR3 DNA: TGCGCCAGCAGCTTGGGAGTAAAAGCTTTAACCTACAATGAGCAGTTCTTC
J gene: TRBJ2-7; V gene: TRBV27; D gene: NA; CDR3 protein: CASKTLGGEQYF; CDR3 DNA: TGTGCCAGCAAGACACTGGGAGGCGAGCAGTACTTC
J gene: TRBJ2-5; V gene: TRBV5-4; D gene: NA; CDR3 protein: CASSLDRGAGETQYF; CDR3 DNA: TGTGCCAGCAGCTTGGATCGGGGGGCCGGGGAGACCCAGTACTTC
J gene: TRBJ1-2; V gene: TRBV28; D gene: NA; CDR3 protein: CGASKRRQGGYGYTF; CDR3 DNA: TGTGGCGCCAGCAAAAGACGGCAGGGTGGTTATGGCTACACCTTC
J gene: TRBJ2-2; V gene: TRBV18; D gene: NA; CDR3 protein: CASSPGLSAEELFF; CDR3 DNA: TGTGCCAGCTCACCGGGCCTGTCGGCTGAGGAGCTGTTTTTT
J gene: TRBJ1-4; V gene: TRBV11-2; D gene: NA; CDR3 protein: CASSLVRNEKLFF; CDR3 DNA: TGTGCCAGCAGCTTAGTCAGGAATGAAAAACTGTTTTTT
J gene: TRBJ1-2; V gene: TRBV14; D gene: NA; CDR3 protein: CASSPLGLESANYGYTF; CDR3 DNA: TGTGCCAGCAGCCCGCTCGGGTTGGAGTCAGCTAACTATGGCTACACCTTC
J gene: TRBJ1-2; V gene: TRBV7-9; D gene: NA; CDR3 protein: CASSLGSSNYGYTF; CDR3 DNA: TGTGCCAGCAGCTTAGGGAGTTCTAACTATGGCTACACCTTC
J gene: TRBJ1-1; V gene: TRBV21-1; D gene: NA; CDR3 protein: CASSKKVRGGTEAFF; CDR3 DNA: TGTGCCAGCAGCAAAAAGGTTCGGGGAGGTACTGAAGCTTTCTTT
J gene: TRBJ2-7; V gene: TRBV6-6; D gene: TRBD2; CDR3 protein: CASSYHGRALEQYF; CDR3 DNA: TGTGCCAGCAGTTACCACGGGAGGGCCCTCGAGCAGTACTTC
J gene: TRBJ1-5; V gene: TRBV10-3; D gene: NA; CDR3 protein: CAISESEALSNQPQHF; CDR3 DNA: TGTGCCATCAGTGAGTCTGAGGCGCTTAGCAATCAGCCCCAACATTTT
J gene: TRBJ1-2; V gene: TRBV5-8; D gene: NA; CDR3 protein: CASSLEGGEGYGYTF; CDR3 DNA: TGTGCCAGCAGCTTGGAAGGGGGTGAGGGCTATGGCTACACCTTC
J gene: TRBJ1-2; V gene: TRBV28; D gene: TRBD1; CDR3 protein: CASSLPMRDRGRGYGYTF; CDR3 DNA: TGTGCCAGCAGTTTACCGATGAGGGACAGGGGGCGCGGCTATGGCTACACCTTC
J gene: TRBJ2-7; V gene: TRBV20-1; D gene: TRBD1; CDR3 protein: CSAGGGQGRGLEQYF; CDR3 DNA: TGCAGTGCTGGTGGTGGACAGGGGCGAGGGCTCGAGCAGTACTTC
J gene: TRBJ2-5; V gene: TRBV5-4; D gene: TRBD2; CDR3 protein: CASRGGETQYF; CDR3 DNA: TGTGCCAGCAGGGGGGGGGAGACCCAGTACTTC